This TCR beta chain stems from a study of CD8 T cells in ankylosing spondylitis. The study, taken as a whole, reports: About 8 highly homologous variants made up a TCR beta motif, and this motif appeared characteristic of ankylosing spondylitis blood.

CDR3 size: 18 residues. V was shortened by 5 bases and J by 2 bases, with 22 bases between the two germline ends. Germline-derived CDR1 and CDR2 are SGHVS and FQNEAQ. A remark on this clonotype: The antigen is undetermined.

Using quantitative 5'-RACE with molecular barcodes, the authors made TCR beta libraries. In TCRdb, the 5' RACE reads were re-called with MiXCR into one record per CDR3 protein. Counted here are a few hundred thousand distinct CDR3 sequences, 15% to 20% occurring once; the ten biggest clones make up approximately 0.97%. The V call is TRBV7-8, the J call TRBJ1-5, with D possibly TRBD1 on 6 matching bases. Sequencing was performed on blood, either unsorted or a sorted T cell fraction (not recorded which). The origin of this receptor is a male donor with ankylosing spondylitis. This CDR3 is CASSSRQKQGSRNQPQHF. CDR3 DNA: TGTGCCAGCAGCAGCAGGCAAAAACAGGGTTCGCGCAATCAGCCCCAGCATTTT.